These T cell receptor beta chains were read from a single sample in a study of cytomegalovirus exposure and HLA in healthy donors. Only in-frame clones appear in the TCRdb table, and some are missing; sequencing was by immunoSEQ multiplex PCR. The sample has about 260,000 clones; 80% to 90% are singletons. The sequencing sample was made of PBMCs. The receptor source for this set is a woman in her thirties or forties in good health and CMV-seropositive. Both conserved end residues are part of each CDR3. Fields, in order: CDR3 protein, V gene, J gene.

CASSYSGLADTGELFF	TRBV6-5	TRBJ2-2
CASSRSGSSYEQYF	TRBV18	TRBJ2-7
CASSQVVSYEQYF	TRBV14	TRBJ2-7
CASRLGPGYYGYTF	TRBV5-8	TRBJ1-2
CSSSLATTGGSTEAFF	TRBV7-9	TRBJ1-1
CASSSISGDYEQYF	TRBV7-2	TRBJ2-7
CAWSAWRQYRANTDTQYF	TRBV30	TRBJ2-3
CAWTPVLIPSRGYGYTF	TRBV30	TRBJ1-2
CASSVLSGKYEQYF	TRBV11-2	TRBJ2-7
CASAFSVLVNEKLFF	TRBV19	TRBJ1-4
CASRGTGEVHEQYF	TRBV28	TRBJ2-7
CASSQNTGGNQPQHF	TRBV4-2	TRBJ1-5
CASSLNGGEQYF	TRBV7-2	TRBJ2-7
CASTLSRGTAYEQYF	TRBV28	TRBJ2-7
CASSQDLTSGSSWAKNIQYF	TRBV4-3	TRBJ2-4
CASSDPARGPGYTF	TRBV19	TRBJ1-2
CASRPNTGETGELFF	TRBV28	TRBJ2-2